The sequence of this T cell receptor (beta chain) was determined in a study of shared clonotypes between healthy human individuals. Study-wide results and caveats: The sharing of 4.5% to 6.5% of naive CD4 clonotypes was seen across a handful of donors.

Concerning this clone itself: Its antigen is not identified.

The junction had 6 bases not matched to a gene; V was cut back by 8 bases and J by 5 bases. This CDR3 region has 13 residues. Germline V gene data show CDR1 as SNHLY and CDR2 as FYNNEI. Source study methods: Junction-only sequences produced by ImmunoSEQ had no quality scores, so filtering differed. The table came from immunoSEQ multiplex PCR; TCRdb's copy has only in-frame clones and leaves some out. V and J calls and clone size are those listed in that table; D and trimming were worked out from the DNA. This table holds 950,000 to 1,200,000 clones, approximately 77% found once. This chain connects TRBV2 to TRBJ1-1; 9 bases match TRBD1. The clonotype originates from a man aged 18 to 29 in good health. Some clones in this sample may be carry-over from other donors' samples. The sample was memory CD4+ T cells from PBMCs. Subset specified: CD45RA-negative fraction. CDR3 amino acids: CASGTGQKTEAFF. The CDR3 region has the DNA TGTGCCAGCGGGACAGGGCAAAAAACTGAAGCTTTCTTT.